The clone carrying this T cell receptor beta chain was counted once. Original processing methods: Amplification from reference gene primers served as the basis for estimated nucleated cell counts. Some clones are missing from TCRdb's copy, which holds only in-frame ones; the method was immunoSEQ multiplex PCR. Clone size and the V and J calls come from that table; the DNA yielded D and trimming. The sample lists 85,000 to 110,000 clones, over 75% seen once, with 13% in the top ten. The sample belongs to a study of blood T cell repertoires in COVID-19. Across the whole study: The analysed material was cDNA or gDNA that came from T cells, B-cell-depleted T cells, or PBMCs.

Trimming removed 4 bases at V and 7 bases at J, with 11 bases between. The CDR3 runs to 13 residues. Germline assignment: CDR1 MNHEY and CDR2 SVGAGI. The source of this sequence is a human donor in a cohort sampled during active or convalescent COVID-19. The chain combines TRBV6-5 with TRBJ1-5; D is uncertain. The specimen was peripheral blood. CDR3 region: CASSFGVTQPQHF. The CDR3 DNA reads as TGTGCCAGCAGTTTCGGGGTGACCCAGCCCCAGCATTTT.